A single sample is the source of the 19 T cell receptor beta chains below, sequenced in a study of cytomegalovirus exposure and HLA in healthy donors. Vbeta (60) and Jbeta (13) primers were used in the PCR. Data came from immunoSEQ multiplex PCR; TCRdb stores just in-frame clones and leaves some out. The table lists about 160,000 clones, about four fifths of them singletons. Sequencing input: PBMCs. These TCRs come from a human donor in good health.

This chain uses TRBV12-5 with TRBJ2-7; TRBD2 is a possible D gene (5 bases). The CDR3 has 12 amino acids. The germline V gene encodes CDR1 LGHNT and CDR2 FRNRAP. Trimming cost V 6 bases and J 4 bases, with 10 bases left between them. Here the CDR3 reads CASGRDFYEQYF. The CDR3 region has the DNA TGTGCTAGTGGCCGGGATTTTTACGAGCAGTACTTC.

CDR3 in DNA: TGCGCCAGCAGCTTGGACCCAGGCAGCAATGAGCAGTTCTTC. Translated, it gives CASSLDPGSNEQFF. J is TRBJ2-1 and V is TRBV5-1, with D hard to call. With 0 bases removed from V and 6 bases from J, the gap between germline ends came to 10 bases. The germline V gene has CDR1 SGHRS and CDR2 YFSETQ. The CDR3 length is 14 residues. Combining the CDR3 with reference TRBV5-1 and TRBJ2-1 gives the whole variable domain KAGVTQTPRYLIKTRGQQVTLSCSPISGHRSVSWYQQTPGQGLQFLFEYFSETQRNKGNFPGRFSGRQFSNSRSEMNVSTLELGDSALYLCASSLDPGSNEQFFGPGTRLTVL.

This chain joins TRBV9 and TRBJ2-1, with 7 bases matching TRBD1. This CDR3 contains 15 residues. Germline CDR1 is SGDLS and CDR2 is YYNGEE. The V and J ends lost 3 bases and 2 bases, in that order; junction bases with no gene match: 5. The CDR3 DNA reads TGTGCCAGCAGCGCCGGACAGGCCGCCTACAATGAGCAGTTCTTC. Amino acid sequence: CASSAGQAAYNEQFF.

There are a few counts of this clone. The chain combines TRBV7-6 with TRBJ2-2; 9 positions match TRBD2. V shed 5 bases, J shed 4 bases, and the junction held 11 bases outside the gene matches. This CDR3 is 17 amino acids long. Germline loops: CDR1 SGHVS, CDR2 FNYEAQ. The CDR3 DNA is TGTGCCAGCAGCGCCTTGCGCGGCGGGGGGGGCACCGGGGAGCTGTTTTTT. It yields the protein CASSALRGGGGTGELFF.

The V gene is TRBV10-2, the J gene TRBJ1-4; 7 nucleotides line up with TRBD1. Losses at the gene ends were 4 bases for V and 6 bases for J; bases not matched to a gene: 8. This CDR3 is 15 amino acids long. Germline assignment: CDR1 WSHSY and CDR2 SAAADI. CDR3 amino acids: CASSASGTDDEKLFF. The CDR3 coding sequence is TGCGCCAGCAGTGCTAGCGGGACAGATGATGAAAAACTGTTTTTT.

This rearrangement joins TRBV25-1 to TRBJ1-1, with D perhaps TRBD1 (5 bases). CDR3 size: 14 residues. V lost 4 bases, J lost 5 bases, and 14 bases lay in between. The germline V gene encodes CDR1 MGHDK and CDR2 SYGVNS. CDR3 sequence: CASSGPLQGTEAFF. CDR3 bases: TGTGCCAGCAGTGGACCACTGCAGGGTACTGAAGCTTTCTTT.

The chain links TRBV9 to TRBJ2-2; D gene unclear. Trimming stripped 3 bases from V and 3 bases from J, with 9 bases between. Germline V gene data show CDR1 as SGDLS and CDR2 as YYNGEE. CDR3 size: 14 residues. In DNA, the CDR3 is TGTGCCAGCAGCGCAATTCAGGACACCGGGGAGCTGTTTTTT. Its translation is CASSAIQDTGELFF.

This clone was counted only a few times. The J gene is TRBJ2-3, the V gene TRBV6-1; 8 positions match TRBD1. Germline trimming cut 7 bases from V and 0 bases from J; bases unmatched to any gene: 3. Germline V gene lookup returns CDR1 MNHNS and CDR2 SASEGT. This CDR3 comprises 14 residues. The CDR3 bases are TGTGCCAGCAAGTGGGACAGGAGCACAGATACGCAGTATTTT. Translated, it gives CASKWDRSTDTQYF.

The chain links TRBV4-1 to TRBJ1-3; 7 bases fit TRBD1. The CDR3 covers 15 residues. With V trimmed by 2 bases and J by 4 bases, 5 bases remained unmatched. In germline, CDR1 is MGHRA, CDR2 YSYEKL. This CDR3 is CASSQPRDRGNTIYF. CDR3 nucleotides: TGCGCCAGCAGCCAACCCCGGGACAGAGGAAACACCATATATTTT.

The table lists this clone with a few counts. This sequence joins TRBV4-2 and TRBJ2-7; 8 bases agree with TRBD1. This CDR3 is 13 amino acids long. Germline loops: CDR1 LGHNA, CDR2 YNFKEQ. V dropped 3 bases and J dropped 5; count of bases not matched to a gene: 3. The CDR3 loop reads CASSQDRDHEQYF. The CDR3 DNA is TGTGCCAGCAGCCAGGACAGGGACCACGAGCAGTACTTC.

This clone was picked up a small number of times. This rearrangement joins TRBV27 to TRBJ2-6, with a weak D call TRBD1 (5 bases). With 7 bases removed from V and 4 bases from J, the gap between germline ends came to 26 bases. CDR3 size: 19 residues. Germline CDR1 MNHEY, CDR2 SMNVEV (reference sequence). This CDR3 is CASTLLGQTLMGGANVLTF. The CDR3 region has the DNA TGTGCCAGCACCTTACTGGGGCAGACCTTAATGGGGGGGGCCAACGTCCTGACTTTC.

V usage is TRBV15 and J usage is TRBJ1-1, with D hard to call. The CDR3 is 14 residues long. Trimming removed 0 bases at V and 8 bases at J, with 13 bases between. Germline V gene sequence: CDR1 LNHNV, CDR2 YYDKDF (reference sequence). The CDR3 loop reads CATSRDQSVREAFF. Here the CDR3 DNA reads TGTGCCACCAGCAGAGACCAGTCTGTCAGGGAAGCTTTCTTT. The full variable domain, in which reference TRBV15 and TRBJ1-1 provide the parts outside the CDR3, is DAMVIQNPRYQVTQFGKPVTLSCSQTLNHNVMYWYQQKSSQAPKLLFHYYDKDFNNEADTPDNFQSRRPNTSFCFLDIRSPGLGDTAMYLCATSRDQSVREAFFGQGTRLTVV.

This clone was counted a single time. This chain joins TRBV19 and TRBJ2-1, with TRBD1 matching over 10 bases. Germline CDR1 is LNHDA and CDR2 is SQIVND (reference sequence). V was pared by 3 bases and J by 7 bases, with 6 bases of the junction left unmatched. This CDR3 spans 15 amino acids. CDR3 region: CASSIGTGVNNEQFF. CDR3 coding DNA: TGTGCCAGTAGTATCGGGACAGGGGTGAATAATGAGCAGTTCTTC. The full variable domain, with the rest looked up from reference TRBV19 and TRBJ2-1, is DGGITQSPKYLFRKEGQNVTLSCEQNLNHDAMYWYRQDPGQGLRLIYYSQIVNDFQKGDIAEGYSVSREKKESFPLTVTSAQKNPTAFYLCASSIGTGVNNEQFFGPGTRLTVL.

The rearrangement uses TRBV15 and TRBJ2-2; 7 bases agree with TRBD2. After removal of 0 bases from V and 6 bases from J, the junction contained 7 bases not matched to a gene. Germline assignment: CDR1 LNHNV and CDR2 YYDKDF (reference sequence). The CDR3 consists of 16 residues. CDR3: CATSRDRGGRAGELFF. As DNA, the CDR3 is TGTGCCACCAGCAGAGATCGCGGAGGGAGGGCCGGGGAGCTGTTTTTT.

V is TRBV28 and J is TRBJ2-5; 7 bases are a match to TRBD2. V was clipped by 1 base and J by 5 bases; unmatched bases: 10. The length of the CDR3 is 16 residues. The germline gives CDR1 MDHEN, CDR2 SYDVKM. The CDR3 spells CASSLSGGEGMETQYF. CDR3 sequence (DNA): TGTGCCAGCAGTTTATCGGGGGGAGAAGGAATGGAGACCCAGTACTTC.

This chain connects TRBV5-1 to TRBJ1-2; maybe TRBD1 (6 bases). CDR1 and CDR2 from the germline V gene are SGHRS and YFSETQ. Trimming removed 4 bases from V and 2 bases from J, with 9 bases in between. CDR3 length: 13 amino acids. CDR3 bases: TGCGCCAGCAGCACCGGACAGAACTATGGCTACACCTTC. Encoded protein: CASSTGQNYGYTF.

The J gene is TRBJ2-1, the V gene TRBV27; D not certain. Germline CDR1 reads MNHEY; CDR2 reads SMNVEV (reference sequence). The length of the CDR3 is 11 residues. Deletions cut 7 bases from V and 7 bases from J, with 8 bases between. CDR3 in DNA: TGTGCCAGCATAGGCAGGAATGAGCAGTTCTTC. Protein: CASIGRNEQFF.

V and J are TRBV27 and TRBJ1-2; 7 bases align to TRBD1. The CDR3 is made up of 13 amino acids. In germline, CDR1 is MNHEY, CDR2 SMNVEV (reference sequence). V shed 6 bases and J 5 bases; nucleotides not matched to a gene: 6. The CDR3: CASRQGRSYGYTF. CDR3 in DNA: TGTGCCAGCAGACAGGGGCGTTCTTATGGCTACACCTTC.

The chain uses TRBV11-2 and TRBJ2-5; 12 bases fit TRBD2. This CDR3 is built from 17 residues. Trimming cost V 4 bases and J 4 bases; bases outside gene matches: 10. Germline CDR1 and CDR2: SGHAT and FQNNGV. The CDR3 region is CASSSRLAGVNGETQYF. The CDR3 nucleotides read TGTGCCAGCAGCTCCAGACTAGCGGGAGTGAACGGAGAGACCCAGTACTTC.